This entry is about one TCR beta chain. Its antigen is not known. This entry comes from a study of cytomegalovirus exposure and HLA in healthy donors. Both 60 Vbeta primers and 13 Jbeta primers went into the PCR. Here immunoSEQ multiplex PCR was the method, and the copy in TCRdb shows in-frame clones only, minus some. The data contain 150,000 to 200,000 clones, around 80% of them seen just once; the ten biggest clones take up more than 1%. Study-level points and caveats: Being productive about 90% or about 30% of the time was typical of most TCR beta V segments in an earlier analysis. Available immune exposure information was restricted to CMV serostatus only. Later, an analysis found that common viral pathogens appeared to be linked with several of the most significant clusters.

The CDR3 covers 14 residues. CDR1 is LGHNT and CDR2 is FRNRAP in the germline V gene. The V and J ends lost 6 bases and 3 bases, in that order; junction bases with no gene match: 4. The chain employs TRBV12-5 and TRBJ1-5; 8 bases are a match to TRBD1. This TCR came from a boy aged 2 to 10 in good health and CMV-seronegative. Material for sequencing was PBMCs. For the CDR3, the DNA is TGTGCTAGTGGCTCGGACAGGGTCAATCAGCCCCAGCATTTT. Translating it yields CASGSDRVNQPQHF.